This T cell receptor (beta chain) is drawn from a study of identical twins. TCRdb called the 5' RACE reads again in MiXCR, with one record for every CDR3 protein. The sample carries around 570,000 distinct CDR3 sequences, over 8.5% recorded once. V trimming: 2 bases; J trimming: 0 bases; junction bases outside the gene matches: 13. The CDR3 length is 18 residues. In germline, CDR1 is SGHAT, CDR2 FQDESV (reference sequence). Study-level results: Modeled out-of-frame TCR alpha sharing in monozygotic twins fell below observed levels.

This clonotype was detected only a few times. Antigen unknown. These data also formed part of another study, on yellow fever vaccine responses in identical twins. Per that paper: Twins' vaccine T cell response reportedly seemed partly convergent, partly personalized.

Sequenced input: PBMCs. The rearrangement joins TRBV11-1 to TRBJ2-7; TRBD1 matches at 7 bases. The TCR originated in a woman younger than 30 in good health. The CDR3 region has the DNA TGTGCCAGCAGCTTATGGGGACAGCGTAGTTCTAGCTCCTACGAGCAGTACTTC. Translation gives CASSLWGQRSSSSYEQYF.